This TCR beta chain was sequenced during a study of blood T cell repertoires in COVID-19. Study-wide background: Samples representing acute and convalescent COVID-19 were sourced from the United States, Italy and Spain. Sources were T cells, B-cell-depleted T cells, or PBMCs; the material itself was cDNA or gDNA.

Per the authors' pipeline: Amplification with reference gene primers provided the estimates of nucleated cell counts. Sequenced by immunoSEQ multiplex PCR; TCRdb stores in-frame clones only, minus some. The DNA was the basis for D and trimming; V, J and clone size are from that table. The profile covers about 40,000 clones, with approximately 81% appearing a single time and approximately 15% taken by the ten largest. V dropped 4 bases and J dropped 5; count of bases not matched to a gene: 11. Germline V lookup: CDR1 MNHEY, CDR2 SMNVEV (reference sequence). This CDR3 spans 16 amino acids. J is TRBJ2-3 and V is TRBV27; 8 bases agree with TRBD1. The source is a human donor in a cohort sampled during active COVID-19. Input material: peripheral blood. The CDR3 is CASSSYRDRGLDTQYF. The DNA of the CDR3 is TGTGCCAGCAGTTCTTATAGAGACAGGGGTTTAGATACGCAGTATTTT.